This TCR beta chain was captured by sequencing in a study of blood T cell repertoires in COVID-19. Produced via immunoSEQ multiplex PCR; TCRdb's table is partial and in-frame only. This table has some 16,000 clones, 85% to 90% appearing once. The CDR3 loop spans 14 amino acids. V lost 0 bases, J lost 5 bases, and 9 bases lay in between. Germline CDR1 and CDR2: SGDLS and YYNGEE. Sequencing was performed on peripheral blood. The receptor comes from a human donor in a cohort sampled during active COVID-19. This rearrangement joins TRBV9 to TRBJ1-5; D ambiguous. The CDR3 region is CASSVEAGYQPQHF. CDR3 nucleotides: TGTGCCAGCAGCGTAGAGGCGGGTTATCAGCCCCAGCATTTT. The full variable domain, completed using reference TRBV9 and TRBJ1-5, is DSGVTQTPKHLITATGQRVTLRCSPRSGDLSVYWYQQSLDQGLQFLIQYYNGEERAKGNILERFSAQQFPDLHSELNLSSLELGDSALYFCASSVEAGYQPQHFGDGTRLSIL.